The clone carrying this T cell receptor (beta chain) registers medium-sized (0.01 to 0.1%) by frequency. Its matching antigen is unknown. Germline V CDR1 and CDR2: LGHDT, YNNKEL (reference sequence). This CDR3 is 16 amino acids long. The TRB libraries of cDNA were built by UMI-labeled 5' RACE. TCRdb reprocessed the 5' RACE reads, with one entry per CDR3 protein and no DNA. This repertoire includes several thousand distinct CDR3 sequences. The sample originates from a study of CXCR3-negative and CXCR3-positive naive CD8 T cells. About the study: For each library, about 1.5 +/- 0.3 million TRB reads were obtained, roughly 130 million in total. Study-wide results and limits: Naive CXCR3-positive and CXCR3-negative cells shared TRBV-TRBJ usage; memory cells diverged.

The rearrangement links TRBV3-1 to TRBJ2-1; the D call from TCRdb, TRBD2, cannot be confirmed without DNA. The clonotype comes from a human donor in good health. Some clones in this sample may be carry-over from other donors' samples. The sample was naive CXCR3- CD8+ T cells from blood. This sample's subset: CD45RO-CCR7+CD27+CD95- naive CD8+ T cells lacking CXCR3 (TNR3-). The CDR3: CASSQGLVSSYNEQFF.